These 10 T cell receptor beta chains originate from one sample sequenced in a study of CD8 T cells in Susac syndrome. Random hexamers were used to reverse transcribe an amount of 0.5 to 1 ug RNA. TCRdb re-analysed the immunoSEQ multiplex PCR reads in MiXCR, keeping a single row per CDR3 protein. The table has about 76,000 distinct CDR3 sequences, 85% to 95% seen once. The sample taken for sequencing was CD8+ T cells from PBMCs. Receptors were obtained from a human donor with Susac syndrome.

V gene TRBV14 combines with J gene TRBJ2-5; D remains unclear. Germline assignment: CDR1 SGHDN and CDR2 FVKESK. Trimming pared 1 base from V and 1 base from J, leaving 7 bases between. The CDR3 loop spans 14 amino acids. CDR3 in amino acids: CASSQAGFQETQYF. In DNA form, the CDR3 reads TGTGCCAGCAGCCAAGCAGGATTCCAAGAGACCCAGTACTTC.

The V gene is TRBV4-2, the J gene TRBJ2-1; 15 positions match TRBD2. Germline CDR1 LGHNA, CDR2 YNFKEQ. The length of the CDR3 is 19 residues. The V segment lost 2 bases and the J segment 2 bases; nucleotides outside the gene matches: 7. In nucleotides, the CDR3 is TGTGCCAGCAGCCAAACCGGGACTAGCGGGAGGTTAGCCTACAATGAGCAGTTCTTC. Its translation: CASSQTGTSGRLAYNEQFF.

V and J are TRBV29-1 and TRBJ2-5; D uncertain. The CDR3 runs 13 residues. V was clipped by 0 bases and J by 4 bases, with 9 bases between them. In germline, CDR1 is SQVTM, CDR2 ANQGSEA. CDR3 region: CSVEDRVGETQYF. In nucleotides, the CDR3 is TGCAGCGTTGAAGATCGCGTAGGAGAGACCCAGTACTTC.

The CDR3 region has the DNA TGTGCCAGTAGTATAGTCACGGGACTAGCGGACAATGAGCAGTTCTTC. It is translated as CASSIVTGLADNEQFF. The chain carries TRBV19 and TRBJ2-1, with TRBD2 matching over 11 bases. The CDR3 is 16 amino acids. CDR1 and CDR2 (germline): LNHDA, SQIVND (reference sequence). Trimming at V came to 1 base and at J to 5 bases, leaving 4 bases not matched to a gene.

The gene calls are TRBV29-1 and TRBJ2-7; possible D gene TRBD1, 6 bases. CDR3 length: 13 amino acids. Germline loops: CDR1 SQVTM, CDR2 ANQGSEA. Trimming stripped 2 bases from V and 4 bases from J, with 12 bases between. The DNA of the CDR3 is TGCAGCGTTGAATCTGGGGGCGGGTACGAGCAGTACTTC. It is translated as CSVESGGGYEQYF.

DNA of the CDR3: TGTGCCAGCAGCCAAGGGGGTGGGTTGGAGACTGAAGCTTTCTTT. This sequence encodes CASSQGGGLETEAFF. The genes are TRBV3-1 and TRBJ1-1; no firm D call. The CDR3 has 15 residues. CDR1 and CDR2 from the germline V gene are LGHDT and YNNKEL (reference sequence). The V end was cut by 1 base, the J end by 5 bases, with 14 bases between.

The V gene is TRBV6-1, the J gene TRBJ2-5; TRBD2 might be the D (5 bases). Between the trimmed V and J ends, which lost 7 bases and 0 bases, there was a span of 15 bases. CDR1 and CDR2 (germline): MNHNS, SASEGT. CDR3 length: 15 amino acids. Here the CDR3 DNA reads TGTGCCAGCAAGAACTATGGGGAGTACCAAGAGACCCAGTACTTC. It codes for CASKNYGEYQETQYF.

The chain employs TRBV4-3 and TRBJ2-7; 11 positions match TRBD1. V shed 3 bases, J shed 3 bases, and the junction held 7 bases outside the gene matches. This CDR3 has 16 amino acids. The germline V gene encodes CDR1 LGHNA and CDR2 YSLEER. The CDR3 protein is CASSQGVGTGGYEQYF. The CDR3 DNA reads TGCGCCAGCAGCCAGGGAGTTGGGACAGGGGGCTACGAGCAGTACTTC.

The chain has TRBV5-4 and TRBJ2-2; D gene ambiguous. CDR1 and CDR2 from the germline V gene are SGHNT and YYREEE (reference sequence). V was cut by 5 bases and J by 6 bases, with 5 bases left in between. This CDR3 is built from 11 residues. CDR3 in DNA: TGTGCCAGCAGTAGGGCCGGGGAGCTGTTTTTT. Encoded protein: CASSRAGELFF. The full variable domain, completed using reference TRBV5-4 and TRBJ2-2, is ETGVTQSPTHLIKTRGQQVTLRCSSQSGHNTVSWYQQALGQGPQFIFQYYREEENGRGNFPPRFSGLQFPNYSSELNVNALELDDSALYLCASSRAGELFFGEGSRLTVL.

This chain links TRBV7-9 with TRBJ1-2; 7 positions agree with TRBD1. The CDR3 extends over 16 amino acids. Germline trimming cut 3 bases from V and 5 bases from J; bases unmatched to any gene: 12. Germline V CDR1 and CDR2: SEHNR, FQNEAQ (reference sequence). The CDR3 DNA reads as TGTGCCAGCAGCTTGGGTCGGGCGGGACAGAGGTATGGCTACACCTTC. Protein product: CASSLGRAGQRYGYTF.